Reported below is one TCR beta chain. Its antigen is as yet unknown. The data were obtained in a study of post-analysis software for immune sequencing data. Study summary: Recorded subtypes: relapsing-remitting, secondary progressive, progressive-relapsing; some patients unannotated. Findings and limits, study-wide: The study found TRBV5-6, TRBV5-1 and TRBV20-1 among four to six TRBV segments more frequent in patients than controls. Patients with multiple sclerosis recorded significantly lower normalized Chao1 diversity than controls, the study found.

Each TCR beta cDNA library carried unique molecular identifiers. Out of 1 to 10 million T cells, about 500,000 cDNA molecules were generated. TCRdb independently ran MiXCR on the PCR reads; one entry per CDR3 protein. The table records about 800,000 distinct CDR3 sequences, 25% to 30% of them present only once. The CDR3 extends over 16 amino acids. Germline CDR1 is SGHDT and CDR2 is YYEEEE. Trimming pared 3 bases from V and 4 bases from J, leaving 16 bases between. The receptor was isolated from a girl between 10 and 17 years old with multiple sclerosis. The specimen was blood. The chain links TRBV5-6 to TRBJ1-4; D perhaps matches TRBD1 (5 bases). CDR3 sequence: CASSSGTGGFNEKLFF. In DNA, the CDR3 is TGTGCCAGCAGCTCCGGGACGGGAGGGTTTAATGAAAAACTGTTTTTT.